This is a list of T cell receptor beta chains from one sample in a study of regulatory T cells in long-lasting Graves disease. TCRdb re-called the multiplex PCR reads through MiXCR, storing one row per CDR3 protein. The table shows 400,000 to 500,000 distinct CDR3 sequences, with under 15% occurring only once. These data were also filed under a second study, of T cells in Graves' hyperthyroidism and ophthalmopathy.

The sample in question was peripheral blood mononuclear cells (PBMCs), obtained at new diagnosis, from a patient treated with antithyroid drugs. These receptors were obtained from a woman between 25 and 40 years old with Graves disease. Each CDR3 is given with its conserved first and last residue. A D gene is named only where the DNA matches it firmly. The size field is filled for only some rows; it gives once, few, many or a size class.

d_call: NA; j_call: TRBJ1-1; cdr3_length: 13; clone_size: many; v_call: TRBV20-1; cdr3_nt: TGCAGTGCCGGACCGAGGGGGAACACTGAAGCTTTCTTT; cdr3_aa: CSAGPRGNTEAFF
d_call: NA; j_call: TRBJ1-3; cdr3_length: 13; clone_size: NA; v_call: TRBV20-1; cdr3_nt: TGCAGTGCGCCCCAGGTCTCTGGAAACACCATATATTTT; cdr3_aa: CSAPQVSGNTIYF
d_call: NA; j_call: TRBJ1-1; cdr3_length: 15; clone_size: few; v_call: TRBV10-2; cdr3_nt: TGCGCCAGCAGGCGGGGTGGGGGCATGAACACTGAAGCTTTCTTT; cdr3_aa: CASRRGGGMNTEAFF
d_call: TRBD2; j_call: TRBJ2-7; cdr3_length: 12; clone_size: many; v_call: TRBV9; cdr3_nt: TGTGCCAGTGGCGGGGGCTCCTACGAGCAGTACTTC; cdr3_aa: CASGGGSYEQYF
d_call: NA; j_call: TRBJ2-7; cdr3_length: 15; clone_size: many; v_call: TRBV12-3/TRBV12-4; cdr3_nt: TGTGCCAGCAGTTTGTGGGCCATACGGTTCTACGAGCAGTACTTC; cdr3_aa: CASSLWAIRFYEQYF
d_call: TRBD1; j_call: TRBJ1-2; cdr3_length: 13; clone_size: NA; v_call: TRBV6-1; cdr3_nt: TGTGCCAGCAGAACAGGGGGCATCTATGGCTACACCTTC; cdr3_aa: CASRTGGIYGYTF
d_call: NA; j_call: TRBJ2-5; cdr3_length: 14; clone_size: many; v_call: TRBV3-1; cdr3_nt: TGTGCCAGCAGCCACGACCGGGGAGAGCCGACCCAGTACTTC; cdr3_aa: CASSHDRGEPTQYF
d_call: TRBD2; j_call: TRBJ2-7; cdr3_length: 16; clone_size: many; v_call: TRBV19; cdr3_nt: TGTGCCCCCGCCGGGACTAGCGGGAGGAGTTCCTACGAGCAGTACTTC; cdr3_aa: CAPAGTSGRSSYEQYF
d_call: NA; j_call: TRBJ2-7; cdr3_length: 12; clone_size: few; v_call: TRBV11-3; cdr3_nt: TGTGCCAGCAGCGCCCACGATCACGAGCAGTACTTC; cdr3_aa: CASSAHDHEQYF
d_call: NA; j_call: TRBJ2-2; cdr3_length: 16; clone_size: few; v_call: TRBV5-1; cdr3_nt: TGCGCCAGCAGCTCCTCTACCCGGGGAGGAACCGGGGAGCTGTTTTTT; cdr3_aa: CASSSSTRGGTGELFF
d_call: NA; j_call: TRBJ2-7; cdr3_length: 14; clone_size: many; v_call: TRBV7-9; cdr3_nt: TGTGCCAGCAGCCCGGGACTGGAACCCTACGAGCAGTACTTC; cdr3_aa: CASSPGLEPYEQYF
d_call: NA; j_call: TRBJ2-7; cdr3_length: 15; clone_size: many; v_call: TRBV7-9; cdr3_nt: TGTGCCAGCAGCCCCAAGGGGGGGCCCAACTACGAGCAGTACTTC; cdr3_aa: CASSPKGGPNYEQYF
d_call: NA; j_call: TRBJ2-5; cdr3_length: 15; clone_size: many; v_call: TRBV7-2; cdr3_nt: TGTGCCAGCAGCTTAGCGGGGTGGCCGCAAGAGACCCAGTACTTC; cdr3_aa: CASSLAGWPQETQYF
d_call: NA; j_call: TRBJ1-5; cdr3_length: 18; clone_size: NA; v_call: TRBV9; cdr3_nt: TGTGCCAGCAGCGTAGGGGCAGGGTCCCCCTATAGCAATCAGCCCCAGCATTTT; cdr3_aa: CASSVGAGSPYSNQPQHF
d_call: NA; j_call: TRBJ2-3; cdr3_length: 15; clone_size: many; v_call: TRBV27; cdr3_nt: TGTGCCAGCAGTCCCATTGCCAGTAGCACAGATACGCAGTATTTT; cdr3_aa: CASSPIASSTDTQYF
d_call: TRBD2; j_call: TRBJ2-3; cdr3_length: 16; clone_size: few; v_call: TRBV6-2/TRBV6-3; cdr3_nt: TGTGCCAGCAGTTACCGCGCGGGAGCGGGCGCAGATACGCAGTATTTT; cdr3_aa: CASSYRAGAGADTQYF
d_call: TRBD2; j_call: TRBJ2-1; cdr3_length: 16; clone_size: many; v_call: TRBV9; cdr3_nt: TGTGCCAGCAGCGTTAGCGGGAGTATCTCTTCGTTTGAGCAGTTCTTC; cdr3_aa: CASSVSGSISSFEQFF
d_call: NA; j_call: TRBJ2-3; cdr3_length: 13; clone_size: NA; v_call: TRBV7-3; cdr3_nt: TGTGCCAGCAGCTTAAACCCGGCAGATACGCAGTATTTT; cdr3_aa: CASSLNPADTQYF
d_call: NA; j_call: TRBJ2-2; cdr3_length: 15; clone_size: NA; v_call: TRBV27; cdr3_nt: TGTGCCAGCAGTTTATCGATAGGGGGTCCCGGGGAGCTGTTTTTT; cdr3_aa: CASSLSIGGPGELFF
d_call: TRBD1; j_call: TRBJ1-6; cdr3_length: 16; clone_size: NA; v_call: TRBV7-2; cdr3_nt: TGTGCCAGCAGCTGGACAGGGAGGACGATCAATTCACCCCTCCACTTT; cdr3_aa: CASSWTGRTINSPLHF
d_call: NA; j_call: TRBJ1-1; cdr3_length: 12; clone_size: many; v_call: TRBV30; cdr3_nt: TGTGCCTGGACGCGCGGGGACACTGAAGCTTTCTTT; cdr3_aa: CAWTRGDTEAFF
d_call: NA; j_call: TRBJ1-3; cdr3_length: 12; clone_size: NA; v_call: TRBV20-1; cdr3_nt: TGCAGTGCTGGGGAACCCTGGGGCACCATATATTTT; cdr3_aa: CSAGEPWGTIYF
d_call: NA; j_call: TRBJ1-1; cdr3_length: 15; clone_size: NA; v_call: TRBV15; cdr3_nt: TGTGCCACCAGCACTTATTTAAGGTCAAACCCTGAAGCTTTCTTT; cdr3_aa: CATSTYLRSNPEAFF
d_call: NA; j_call: TRBJ1-5; cdr3_length: 15; clone_size: many; v_call: TRBV27; cdr3_nt: TGTGCCAGCAGTCCGTTCCGGACAGACAATCAGCCCCAGCATTTT; cdr3_aa: CASSPFRTDNQPQHF
d_call: NA; j_call: TRBJ2-5; cdr3_length: 11; clone_size: NA; v_call: TRBV27; cdr3_nt: TGTGCCAGCGGGCGGTCGGAGACCCAGTACTTC; cdr3_aa: CASGRSETQYF
d_call: TRBD2; j_call: TRBJ2-5; cdr3_length: 17; clone_size: many; v_call: TRBV28; cdr3_nt: TGTGCCAGCAGTTCCACGGGACCAGCGGGAGTGGGAGAGACCCAGTACTTC; cdr3_aa: CASSSTGPAGVGETQYF
d_call: TRBD1; j_call: TRBJ2-1; cdr3_length: 15; clone_size: many; v_call: TRBV6-2/TRBV6-3; cdr3_nt: TGTGCCAGCAACATCGACAGGGGCCTCTACAATGAGCAGTTCTTC; cdr3_aa: CASNIDRGLYNEQFF
d_call: TRBD2; j_call: TRBJ2-7; cdr3_length: 15; clone_size: many; v_call: TRBV2; cdr3_nt: TGTGCCAGCAGACGGGACCTGGGACTAGGCTACGAGCAGTACTTC; cdr3_aa: CASRRDLGLGYEQYF
d_call: NA; j_call: TRBJ2-1; cdr3_length: 14; clone_size: many; v_call: TRBV12-3/TRBV12-4; cdr3_nt: TGTGCCAGCAGTCCCGGACTGGGTCTCAATGAGCAGTTCTTC; cdr3_aa: CASSPGLGLNEQFF
d_call: TRBD1; j_call: TRBJ1-5; cdr3_length: 16; clone_size: many; v_call: TRBV20-1; cdr3_nt: TGCAGTGCTAGTCGCCAGGGGGCGTTTTGGAATCAGCCCCAGCATTTT; cdr3_aa: CSASRQGAFWNQPQHF
d_call: NA; j_call: TRBJ2-3; cdr3_length: 15; clone_size: many; v_call: TRBV7-8; cdr3_nt: TGTGCCAGCAGCTGGGGAGAGACTAGCACAGATACGCAGTATTTT; cdr3_aa: CASSWGETSTDTQYF
d_call: NA; j_call: TRBJ2-3; cdr3_length: 15; clone_size: many; v_call: TRBV20-1; cdr3_nt: TGCAGTGCTCGCCCCTCGGAAGGGGTCCCAGATACGCAGTATTTT; cdr3_aa: CSARPSEGVPDTQYF
d_call: TRBD2; j_call: TRBJ2-1; cdr3_length: 15; clone_size: few; v_call: TRBV5-6; cdr3_nt: TGTGCCAGCAGGCGGGGACTAGCCCAGGAAAATGAGCAGTTCTTC; cdr3_aa: CASRRGLAQENEQFF
d_call: TRBD1; j_call: TRBJ2-5; cdr3_length: 17; clone_size: many; v_call: TRBV4-2; cdr3_nt: TGTGCCAGCAGCCAGGAAACACAGGGGGCAGTGGGAGAGACCCAGTACTTC; cdr3_aa: CASSQETQGAVGETQYF
d_call: TRBD2; j_call: TRBJ2-7; cdr3_length: 17; clone_size: NA; v_call: TRBV20-1; cdr3_nt: TGCAGTGCTAGAGTAACGTCCGGGACTAGATCCTCCTACGAGCAGTACTTC; cdr3_aa: CSARVTSGTRSSYEQYF
d_call: NA; j_call: TRBJ2-1; cdr3_length: 17; clone_size: many; v_call: TRBV24-1; cdr3_nt: TGTGCCACCAGTGACCCCGCCCGTCGGGGATTGGACAATGAGCAGTTCTTC; cdr3_aa: CATSDPARRGLDNEQFF
d_call: TRBD2; j_call: TRBJ2-3; cdr3_length: 16; clone_size: many; v_call: TRBV20-1; cdr3_nt: TGCAGTGCTACAGGGACTAGCGGCGTTAGCACAGATACGCAGTATTTT; cdr3_aa: CSATGTSGVSTDTQYF
d_call: NA; j_call: TRBJ2-3; cdr3_length: 15; clone_size: NA; v_call: TRBV2; cdr3_nt: TGTGCCAGCAGTGTCCGAGACAGTAACACAGATACGCAGTATTTT; cdr3_aa: CASSVRDSNTDTQYF
d_call: NA; j_call: TRBJ2-3; cdr3_length: 15; clone_size: many; v_call: TRBV27; cdr3_nt: TGTGCCAGCAGTTTTGGGGGAGTCGGGGCAGATACGCAGTATTTT; cdr3_aa: CASSFGGVGADTQYF
d_call: TRBD1; j_call: TRBJ1-4; cdr3_length: 14; clone_size: few; v_call: TRBV28; cdr3_nt: TGTGCCAGCAGTCTTAGGGACAGAAATGAAAAACTGTTTTTT; cdr3_aa: CASSLRDRNEKLFF
d_call: NA; j_call: TRBJ2-3; cdr3_length: 13; clone_size: NA; v_call: TRBV12-3/TRBV12-4; cdr3_nt: TGTGCCAGCAGTTTGTGGGGGGCAGATACGCAGTATTTT; cdr3_aa: CASSLWGADTQYF